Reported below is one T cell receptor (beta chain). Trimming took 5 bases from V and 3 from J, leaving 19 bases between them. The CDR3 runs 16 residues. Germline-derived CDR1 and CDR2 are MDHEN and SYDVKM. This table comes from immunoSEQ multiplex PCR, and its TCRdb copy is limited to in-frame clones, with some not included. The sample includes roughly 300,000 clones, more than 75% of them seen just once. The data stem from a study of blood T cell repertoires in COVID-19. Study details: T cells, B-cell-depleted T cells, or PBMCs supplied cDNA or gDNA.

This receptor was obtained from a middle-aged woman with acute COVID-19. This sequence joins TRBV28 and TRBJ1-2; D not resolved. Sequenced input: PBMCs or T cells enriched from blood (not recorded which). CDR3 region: CASSGPPSPLHYGYTF. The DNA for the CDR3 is TGTGCCAGCAGTGGACCCCCTAGCCCCTTACACTATGGCTACACCTTC.